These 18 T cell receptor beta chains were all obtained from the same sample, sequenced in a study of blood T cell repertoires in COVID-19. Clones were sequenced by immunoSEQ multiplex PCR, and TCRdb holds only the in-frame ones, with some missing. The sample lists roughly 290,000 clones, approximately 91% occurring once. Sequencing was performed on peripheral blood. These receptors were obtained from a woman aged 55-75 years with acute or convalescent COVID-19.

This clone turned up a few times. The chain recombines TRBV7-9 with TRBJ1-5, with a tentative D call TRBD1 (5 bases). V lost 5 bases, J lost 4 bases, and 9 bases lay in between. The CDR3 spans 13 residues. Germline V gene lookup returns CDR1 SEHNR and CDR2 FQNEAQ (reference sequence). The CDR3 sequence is CASSHRTNQPQHF. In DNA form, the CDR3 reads TGTGCCAGCAGCCACAGGACAAATCAGCCCCAGCATTTT.

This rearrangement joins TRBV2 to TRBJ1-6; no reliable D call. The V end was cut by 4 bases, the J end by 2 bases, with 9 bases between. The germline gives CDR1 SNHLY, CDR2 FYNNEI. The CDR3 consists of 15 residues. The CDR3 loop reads CASSGEATYNSPLHF. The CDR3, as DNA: TGTGCCAGCAGTGGGGAGGCTACCTATAATTCACCCCTCCACTTT.

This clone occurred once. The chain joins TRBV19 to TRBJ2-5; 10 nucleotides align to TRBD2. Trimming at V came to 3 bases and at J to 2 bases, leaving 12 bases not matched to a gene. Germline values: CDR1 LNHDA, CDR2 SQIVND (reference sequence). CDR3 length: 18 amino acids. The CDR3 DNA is TGTGCCAGTAGTATGCGGAGTCAGACTAGCGGGCCACAAGAGACCCAGTACTTC. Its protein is CASSMRSQTSGPQETQYF.

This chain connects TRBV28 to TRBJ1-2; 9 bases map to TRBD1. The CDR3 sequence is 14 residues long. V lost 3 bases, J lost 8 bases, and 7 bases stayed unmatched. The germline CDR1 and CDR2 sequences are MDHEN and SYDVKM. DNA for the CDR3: TGTGCCAGCAGTTTCGACAGGGGGTTTCGGGGCTACACCTTC. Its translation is CASSFDRGFRGYTF.

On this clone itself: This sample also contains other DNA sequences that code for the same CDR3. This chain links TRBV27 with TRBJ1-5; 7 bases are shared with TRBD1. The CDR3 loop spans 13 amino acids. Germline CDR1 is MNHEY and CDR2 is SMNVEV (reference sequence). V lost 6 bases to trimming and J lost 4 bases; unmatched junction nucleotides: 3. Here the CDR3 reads CASSRTGNQPQHF. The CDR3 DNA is TGTGCCAGCAGCCGGACAGGTAATCAGCCCCAGCATTTT.

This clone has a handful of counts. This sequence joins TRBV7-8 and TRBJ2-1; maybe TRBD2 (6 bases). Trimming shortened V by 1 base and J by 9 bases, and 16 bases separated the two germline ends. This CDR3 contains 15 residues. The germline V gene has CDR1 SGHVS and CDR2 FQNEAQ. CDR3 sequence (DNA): TGTGCCAGCAGCTTAGTAGGGAGGCCGCGGGGTGAGCAGTTCTTC. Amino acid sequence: CASSLVGRPRGEQFF. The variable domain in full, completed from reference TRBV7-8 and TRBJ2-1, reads GAGVSQSPRYKVAKRGQDVALRCDPISGHVSLFWYQQALGQGPEFLTYFQNEAQLDKSGLPSDRFFAERPEGSVSTLKIQRTQQEDSAVYLCASSLVGRPRGEQFFGPGTRLTVL.

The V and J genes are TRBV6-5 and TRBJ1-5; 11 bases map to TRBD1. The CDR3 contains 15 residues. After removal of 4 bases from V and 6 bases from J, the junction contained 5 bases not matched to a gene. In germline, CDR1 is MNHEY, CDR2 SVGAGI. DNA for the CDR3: TGTGCCAGCAGTTCGGACAGGGGGCATGGTCAGCCCCAGCATTTT. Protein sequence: CASSSDRGHGQPQHF.

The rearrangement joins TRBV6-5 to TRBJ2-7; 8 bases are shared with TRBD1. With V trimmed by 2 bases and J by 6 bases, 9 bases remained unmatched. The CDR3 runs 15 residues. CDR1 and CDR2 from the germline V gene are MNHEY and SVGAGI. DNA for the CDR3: TGTGCCAGCAGTTACCCCCAGGGGGCCGATTTCGAGCAGTACTTC. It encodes CASSYPQGADFEQYF.

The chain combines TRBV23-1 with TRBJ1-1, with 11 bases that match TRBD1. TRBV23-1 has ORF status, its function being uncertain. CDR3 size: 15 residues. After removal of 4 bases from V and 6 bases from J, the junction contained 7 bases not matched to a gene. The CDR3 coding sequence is TGCGCCAGCAGTCGGAAGGAGGACAGGGGGCCTGAAGCTTTCTTT. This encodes CASSRKEDRGPEAFF.

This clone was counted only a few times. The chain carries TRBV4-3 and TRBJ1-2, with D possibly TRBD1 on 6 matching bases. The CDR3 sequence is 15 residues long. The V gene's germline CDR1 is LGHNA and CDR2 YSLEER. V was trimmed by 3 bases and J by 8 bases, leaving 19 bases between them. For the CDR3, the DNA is TGCGCCAGCAGCCAGCTAACAGGGTTGGCGGTAGGCTACACCTTC. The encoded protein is CASSQLTGLAVGYTF.

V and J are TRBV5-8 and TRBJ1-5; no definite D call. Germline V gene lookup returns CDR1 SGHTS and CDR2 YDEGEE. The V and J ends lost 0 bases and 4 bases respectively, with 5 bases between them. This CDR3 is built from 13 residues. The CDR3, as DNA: TGTGCCAGCAGCTTGGCCCCGAATCAGCCCCAGCATTTT. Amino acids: CASSLAPNQPQHF. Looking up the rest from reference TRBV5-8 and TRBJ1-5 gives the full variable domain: EAGVTQSPTHLIKTRGQQATLRCSPISGHTSVYWYQQALGLGLQFLLWYDEGEERNRGNFPPRFSGRQFPNYSSELNVNALELEDSALYLCASSLAPNQPQHFGDGTRLSIL.

CDR3 region: CASSTGTGYYGYTF. DNA of the CDR3: TGTGCCAGCAGTACCGGGACAGGGTACTATGGCTACACCTTC. The chain is built from TRBV28 and TRBJ1-2; 9 bases map to TRBD1. With V trimmed by 5 bases and J by 3 bases, 4 bases remained unmatched. CDR1 MDHEN and CDR2 SYDVKM come from the germline V gene. The CDR3 consists of 14 residues.

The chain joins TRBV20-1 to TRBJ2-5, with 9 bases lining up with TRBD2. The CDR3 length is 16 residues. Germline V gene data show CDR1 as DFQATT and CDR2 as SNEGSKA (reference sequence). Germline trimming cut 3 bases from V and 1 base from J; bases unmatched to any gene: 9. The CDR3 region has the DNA TGCAGTGCTAGTAGGTCGAGCGGGGGGACCCAAGAGACCCAGTACTTC. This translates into CSASRSSGGTQETQYF.

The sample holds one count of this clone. CDR3 nucleotides: TGTGCCAGCTACACGGGACAGAATGGCTACACCTTC. Translated, it gives CASYTGQNGYTF. The chain recombines TRBV27 with TRBJ1-2, with TRBD1 matching over 7 bases. The CDR3 extends over 12 amino acids. The V and J ends lost 8 bases and 6 bases, in that order; junction bases with no gene match: 6. The germline V gene has CDR1 MNHEY and CDR2 SMNVEV (reference sequence).

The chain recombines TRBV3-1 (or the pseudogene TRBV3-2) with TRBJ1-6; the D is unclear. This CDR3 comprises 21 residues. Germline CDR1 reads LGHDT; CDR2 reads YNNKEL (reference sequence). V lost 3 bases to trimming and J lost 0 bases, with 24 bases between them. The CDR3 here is CASSQKRVPAGLSSYNSPLHF. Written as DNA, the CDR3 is TGTGCCAGCAGCCAGAAGAGGGTCCCAGCCGGGCTGAGCTCCTATAATTCACCCCTCCACTTT.

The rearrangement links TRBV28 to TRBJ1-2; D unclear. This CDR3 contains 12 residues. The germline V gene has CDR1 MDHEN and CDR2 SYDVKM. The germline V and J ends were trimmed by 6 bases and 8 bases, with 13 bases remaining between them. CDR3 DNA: TGTGCCAGCAGGGCCGGGGTTGGCGGCTACACCTTC. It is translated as CASRAGVGGYTF.

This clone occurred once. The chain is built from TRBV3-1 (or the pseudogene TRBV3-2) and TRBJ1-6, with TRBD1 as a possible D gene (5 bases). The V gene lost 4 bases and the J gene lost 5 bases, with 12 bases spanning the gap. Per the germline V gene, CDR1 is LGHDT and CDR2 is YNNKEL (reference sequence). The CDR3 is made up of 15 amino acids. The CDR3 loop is CASSPGGGDNSPLHF. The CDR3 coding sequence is TGTGCCAGCAGCCCCGGCGGGGGTGATAATTCACCCCTCCACTTT.

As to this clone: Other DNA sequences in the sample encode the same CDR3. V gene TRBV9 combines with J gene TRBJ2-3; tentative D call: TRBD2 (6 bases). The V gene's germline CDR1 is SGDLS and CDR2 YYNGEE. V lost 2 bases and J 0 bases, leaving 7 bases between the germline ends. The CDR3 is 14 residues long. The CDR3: CASSVGGSTDTQYF. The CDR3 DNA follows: TGTGCCAGCAGCGTTGGAGGGAGCACAGATACGCAGTATTTT.